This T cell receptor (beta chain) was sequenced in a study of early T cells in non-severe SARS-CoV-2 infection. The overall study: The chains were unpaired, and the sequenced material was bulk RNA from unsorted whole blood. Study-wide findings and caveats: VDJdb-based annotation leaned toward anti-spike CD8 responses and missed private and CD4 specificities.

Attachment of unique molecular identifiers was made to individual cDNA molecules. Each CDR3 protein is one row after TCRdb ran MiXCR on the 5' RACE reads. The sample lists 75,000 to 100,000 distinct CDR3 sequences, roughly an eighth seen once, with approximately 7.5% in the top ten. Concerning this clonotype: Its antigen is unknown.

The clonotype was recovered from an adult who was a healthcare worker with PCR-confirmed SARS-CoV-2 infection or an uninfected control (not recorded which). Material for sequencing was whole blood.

The CDR3 DNA is TGCGCCAGCAGCCTGGATCATGGGAACTATGGCTACACCTTC. Translating gives CASSLDHGNYGYTF. The V call is TRBV5-1, the J call TRBJ1-2; D remains unclear. The germline gives CDR1 SGHRS, CDR2 YFSETQ. Trimming took off 4 bases at V and 2 bases at J, with 12 bases between the two ends. CDR3 length equals 14 residues.